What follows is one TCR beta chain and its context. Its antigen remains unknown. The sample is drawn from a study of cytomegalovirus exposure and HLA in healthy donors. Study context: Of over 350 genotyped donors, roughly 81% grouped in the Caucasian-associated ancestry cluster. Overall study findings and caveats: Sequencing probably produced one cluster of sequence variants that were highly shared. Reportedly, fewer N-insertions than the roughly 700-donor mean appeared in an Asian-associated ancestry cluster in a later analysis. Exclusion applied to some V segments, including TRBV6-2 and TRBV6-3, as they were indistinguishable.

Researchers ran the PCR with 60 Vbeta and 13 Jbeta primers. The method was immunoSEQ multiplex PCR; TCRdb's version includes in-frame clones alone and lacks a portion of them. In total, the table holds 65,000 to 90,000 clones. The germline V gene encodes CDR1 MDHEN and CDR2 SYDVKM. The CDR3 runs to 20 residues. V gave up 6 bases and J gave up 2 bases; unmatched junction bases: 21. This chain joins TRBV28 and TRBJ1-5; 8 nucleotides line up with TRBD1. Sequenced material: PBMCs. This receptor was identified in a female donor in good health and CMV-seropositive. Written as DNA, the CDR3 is TGTGCCAGCAGAATTTGGGGATCGGGGACAGGCGGGAGTGGCAATCAGCCCCAGCATTTT. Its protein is CASRIWGSGTGGSGNQPQHF.